The 10 T cell receptor beta chains below come from one sample, sequenced in a study of blood T cell repertoires in COVID-19. Sequencing was performed with immunoSEQ multiplex PCR; in TCRdb, only in-frame clones are kept and a portion is missing. The table has some 150,000 clones, around 83% seen once. Material: PBMCs or T cells enriched from blood (not recorded which). The receptors were gathered from a woman aged 45-65 years who had been exposed to COVID-19.

In DNA form, the CDR3 reads TGTGCCAGTAGGGTGACAGGGTCAAGGAGCGAGCAGTACTTC. Its protein is CASRVTGSRSEQYF. The chain couples TRBV19 to TRBJ2-7; 7 bases align to TRBD1. The CDR3 is made up of 14 amino acids. Trimming took 6 bases from V and 6 from J; bases not matched to a gene: 11. Germline V gene sequence: CDR1 LNHDA, CDR2 SQIVND (reference sequence).

This sequence joins TRBV5-1 and TRBJ1-4; a possible D gene is TRBD1 (6 bases). Germline assignment: CDR1 SGHRS and CDR2 YFSETQ. The CDR3 loop spans 13 amino acids. V was clipped by 4 bases and J by 7 bases, with 11 bases between them. The CDR3 bases are TGCGCCAGCAGCAAGGGACAAGTTGAAAAACTGTTTTTT. Amino acids: CASSKGQVEKLFF.

This clone is a singleton in its sample. The V call is TRBV7-9, the J call TRBJ1-3; tentatively, D is TRBD1 (6 bases). The CDR3 is made up of 15 amino acids. V was cut by 5 bases and J by 0 bases, with 11 bases left in between. CDR1 is SEHNR and CDR2 is FQNEAQ in the germline V gene (reference sequence). The CDR3 nucleotides are TGTGCCAGCAGCAAAGGACAGAGCTCTGGAAACACCATATATTTT. Translated, it gives CASSKGQSSGNTIYF.

The J gene is TRBJ2-7, the V gene TRBV19, with 14 bases matching TRBD2. The CDR3 is 16 residues long. Germline CDR1 reads LNHDA; CDR2 reads SQIVND (reference sequence). The trim removed 5 bases at V and 1 base at J, leaving 4 bases unmatched. The CDR3 DNA follows: TGTGCCAGTAGTCCCCGACTAGCGGGAGGGTCCTACGAGCAGTACTTC. Amino acids: CASSPRLAGGSYEQYF.

The rearrangement joins TRBV19 to TRBJ2-5; D possibly corresponds to TRBD2 (6 bases). The V gene lost 0 bases and the J gene lost 5 bases, with 13 bases spanning the gap. The CDR3 extends over 15 amino acids. The germline CDR1 and CDR2 sequences are LNHDA and SQIVND (reference sequence). The CDR3 nucleotides are TGTGCCAGTAGTATAGACCCGACTAGGTTGGAGACCCAGTACTTC. This encodes CASSIDPTRLETQYF.

This clone was seen only once. This sequence joins TRBV7-9 and TRBJ1-4; D unresolved. Germline CDR1 is SEHNR and CDR2 is FQNEAQ (reference sequence). V lost 6 bases and J lost 3, with 14 bases in between. This CDR3 has 15 amino acids. DNA of the CDR3: TGTGCCAGCAGGGCTCTCGAGCGGGCTAATGAAAAACTGTTTTTT. Translating gives CASRALERANEKLFF.

This chain connects TRBV10-1 to TRBJ2-7, with TRBD2 matching 11 bases. The germline V gene encodes CDR1 WNHNN and CDR2 SYGVQD (reference sequence). Trimming cost V 6 bases and J 1 base; bases outside gene matches: 2. CDR3 size: 14 residues. For the CDR3, the DNA is TGCGCCAGCAGCCGACTAGCGGGGTCCTACGAGCAGTACTTC. It yields the protein CASSRLAGSYEQYF.

The chain recombines TRBV7-2 with TRBJ1-6; D unclear. Trimming cost V 3 bases and J 9 bases, with 15 bases left between them. This CDR3 is built from 15 residues. Germline V CDR1 and CDR2: SGHTA, FQGNSA. DNA of the CDR3: TGTGCCAGCAGCTTCACCACTAGTCATGGTTCACCCCTCCACTTT. The encoded protein is CASSFTTSHGSPLHF.

The sample holds a few counts of this clone. The rearrangement joins TRBV6-6 to TRBJ2-1; 13 bases agree with TRBD2. Trimming removed 5 bases from V and 3 bases from J; junction bases left unmatched: 10. This CDR3 spans 18 amino acids. CDR1 and CDR2 from the germline V gene are MNHNY and SVGAGI (reference sequence). CDR3 amino acids: CASSRRTSGRGIYNEQFF. The CDR3 DNA follows: TGTGCCAGCAGTCGACGGACTAGCGGGAGAGGTATCTACAATGAGCAGTTCTTC.

DNA for the CDR3: TGTGCCAGCAGCTTGGTGGCAGGGGCCCGGTACGAGCAGTACTTC. Encoded protein: CASSLVAGARYEQYF. The chain joins TRBV5-8 to TRBJ2-7; tentative D call: TRBD1 (6 bases). The CDR3 runs to 15 residues. CDR1 is SGHTS and CDR2 is YDEGEE in the germline V gene. V shed 0 bases and J shed 4 bases, with 14 bases lying between them.